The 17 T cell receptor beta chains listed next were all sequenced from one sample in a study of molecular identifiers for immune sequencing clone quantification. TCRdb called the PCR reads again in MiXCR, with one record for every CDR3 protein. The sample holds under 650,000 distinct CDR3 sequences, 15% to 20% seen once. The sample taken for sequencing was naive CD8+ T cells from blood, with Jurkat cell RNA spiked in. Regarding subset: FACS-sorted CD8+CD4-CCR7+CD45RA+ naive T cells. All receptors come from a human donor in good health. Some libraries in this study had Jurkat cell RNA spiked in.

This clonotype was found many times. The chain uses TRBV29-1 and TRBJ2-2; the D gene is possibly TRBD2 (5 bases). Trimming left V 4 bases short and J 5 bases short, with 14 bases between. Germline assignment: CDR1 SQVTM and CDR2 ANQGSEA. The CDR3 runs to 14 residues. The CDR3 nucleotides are TGCAGCGTTGGCGAGGGTGTATATACCGGGGAGCTGTTTTTT. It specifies CSVGEGVYTGELFF.

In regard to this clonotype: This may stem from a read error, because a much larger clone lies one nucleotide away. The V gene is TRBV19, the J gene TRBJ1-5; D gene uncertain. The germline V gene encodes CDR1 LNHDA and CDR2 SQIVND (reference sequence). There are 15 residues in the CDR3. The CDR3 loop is CASTPRQALNQPRHF. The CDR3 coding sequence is TGTGCCAGTACCCCGCGGCAGGCACTCAATCAGCCCCGGCATTTT.

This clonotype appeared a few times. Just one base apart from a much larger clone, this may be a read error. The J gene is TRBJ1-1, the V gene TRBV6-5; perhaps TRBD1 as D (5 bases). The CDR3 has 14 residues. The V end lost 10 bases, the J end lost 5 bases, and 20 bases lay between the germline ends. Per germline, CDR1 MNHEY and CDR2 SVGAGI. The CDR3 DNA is TGTGCCACCCATGGGTGGGGGTCGAGTACTGAAGCTTTCTTT. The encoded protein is CATHGWGSSTEAFF.

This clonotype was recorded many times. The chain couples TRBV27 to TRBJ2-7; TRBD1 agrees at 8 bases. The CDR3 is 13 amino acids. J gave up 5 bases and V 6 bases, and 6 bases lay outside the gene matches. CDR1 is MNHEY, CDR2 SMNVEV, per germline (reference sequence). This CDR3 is CASRSQGANEQYF. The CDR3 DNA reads TGTGCCAGCAGAAGTCAGGGGGCAAACGAGCAGTACTTC.

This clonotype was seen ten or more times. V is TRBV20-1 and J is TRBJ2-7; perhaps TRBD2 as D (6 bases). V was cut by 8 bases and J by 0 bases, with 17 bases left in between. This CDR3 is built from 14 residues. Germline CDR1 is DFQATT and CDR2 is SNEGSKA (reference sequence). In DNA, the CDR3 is TGCAGTCTTCACGCACTAGCCACCTCCTACGAGCAGTACTTC. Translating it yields CSLHALATSYEQYF.

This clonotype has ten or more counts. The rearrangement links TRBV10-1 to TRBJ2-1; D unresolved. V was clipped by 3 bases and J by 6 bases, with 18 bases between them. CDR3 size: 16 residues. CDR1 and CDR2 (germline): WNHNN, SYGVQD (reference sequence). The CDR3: CASSDSGDVWGNEQFF. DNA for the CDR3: TGCGCCAGCAGTGATTCAGGAGACGTTTGGGGCAATGAGCAGTTCTTC.

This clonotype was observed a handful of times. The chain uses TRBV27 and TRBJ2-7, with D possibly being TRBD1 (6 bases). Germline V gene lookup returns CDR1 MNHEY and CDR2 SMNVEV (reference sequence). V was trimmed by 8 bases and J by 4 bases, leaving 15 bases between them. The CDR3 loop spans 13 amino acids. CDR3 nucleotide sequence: TGTGCCAGCCAAACGGGCAGGGGTTACGAGCAGTACTTC. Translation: CASQTGRGYEQYF.

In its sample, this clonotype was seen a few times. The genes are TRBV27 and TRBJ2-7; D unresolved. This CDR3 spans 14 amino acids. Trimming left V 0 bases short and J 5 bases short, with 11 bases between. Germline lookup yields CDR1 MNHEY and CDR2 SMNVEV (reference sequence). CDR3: CASSLSRPGNEQYF. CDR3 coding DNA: TGTGCCAGCAGTTTATCCCGTCCTGGGAACGAGCAGTACTTC.

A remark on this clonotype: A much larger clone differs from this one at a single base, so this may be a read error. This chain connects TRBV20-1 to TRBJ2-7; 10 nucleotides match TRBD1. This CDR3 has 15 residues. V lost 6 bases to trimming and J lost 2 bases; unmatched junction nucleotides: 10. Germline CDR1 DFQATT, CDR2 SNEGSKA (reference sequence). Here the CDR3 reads CSAPDRGPIAYEQYF. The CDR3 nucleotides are TGCAGTGCGCCCGACAGGGGGCCGATCGCCTACGAGCAGTACTTC.

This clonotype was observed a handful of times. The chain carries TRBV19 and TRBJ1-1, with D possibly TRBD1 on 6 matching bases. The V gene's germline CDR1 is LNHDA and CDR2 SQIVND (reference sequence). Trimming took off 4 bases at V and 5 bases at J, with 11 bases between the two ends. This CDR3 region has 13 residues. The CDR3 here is CASSTGTWTEAFF. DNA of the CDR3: TGTGCCAGTAGTACCGGGACATGGACTGAAGCTTTCTTT.

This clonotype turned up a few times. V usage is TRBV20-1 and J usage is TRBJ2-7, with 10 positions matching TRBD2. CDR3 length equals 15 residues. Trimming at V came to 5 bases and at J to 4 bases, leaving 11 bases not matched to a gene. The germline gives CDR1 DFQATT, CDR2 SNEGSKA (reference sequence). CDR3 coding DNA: TGCAGTGCTCGGGGTGGACTAGCGGATATATACGAGCAGTACTTC. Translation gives CSARGGLADIYEQYF.

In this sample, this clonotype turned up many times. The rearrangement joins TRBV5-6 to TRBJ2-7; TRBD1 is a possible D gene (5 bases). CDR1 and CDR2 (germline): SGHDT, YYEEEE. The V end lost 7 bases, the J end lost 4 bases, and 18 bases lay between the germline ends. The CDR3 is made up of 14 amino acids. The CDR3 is CASRLGQGGYEQYF. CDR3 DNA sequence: TGTGCCAGCCGACTTGGGCAGGGTGGTTACGAGCAGTACTTC.

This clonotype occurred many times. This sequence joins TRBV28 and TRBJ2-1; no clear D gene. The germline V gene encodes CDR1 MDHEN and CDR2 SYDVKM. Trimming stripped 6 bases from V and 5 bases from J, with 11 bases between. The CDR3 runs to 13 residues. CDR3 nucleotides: TGTGCCAGCAGCACTACCCCGAACAATGAGCAGTTCTTC. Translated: CASSTTPNNEQFF.

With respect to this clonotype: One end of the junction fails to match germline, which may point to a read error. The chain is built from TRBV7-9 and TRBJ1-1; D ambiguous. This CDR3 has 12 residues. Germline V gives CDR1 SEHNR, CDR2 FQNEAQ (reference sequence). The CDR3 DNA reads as TGTGCCAGCAACTTAGGGCTCACTGAAGCTTTCTTT. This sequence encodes CASNLGLTEAFF.

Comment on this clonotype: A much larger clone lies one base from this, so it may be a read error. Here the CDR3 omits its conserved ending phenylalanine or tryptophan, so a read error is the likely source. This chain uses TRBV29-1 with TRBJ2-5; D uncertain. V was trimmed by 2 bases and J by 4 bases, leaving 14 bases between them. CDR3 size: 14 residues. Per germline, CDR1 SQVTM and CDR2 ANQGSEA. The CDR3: CSVEFDLSGETQYI. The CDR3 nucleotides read TGCAGCGTTGAATTCGACCTATCGGGAGAGACCCAGTACATC.

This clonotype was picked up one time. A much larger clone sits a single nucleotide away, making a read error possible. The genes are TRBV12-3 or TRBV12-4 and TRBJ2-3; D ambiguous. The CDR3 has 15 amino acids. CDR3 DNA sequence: TGTGCCAGCAGGATGTCGGCAGAAAGCACAGATGCGCAGTATTTT. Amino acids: CASRMSAESTDAQYF.

The CDR3 region is CASSTPGQKFETFF. The CDR3, as DNA: TGTGCCAGCAGTACCCCCGGACAGAAGTTTGAAACATTCTTC. The chain combines TRBV2 with TRBJ2-1, with D maybe TRBD1 (6 bases). V was cut by 5 bases and J by 16 bases, with 24 bases left in between. Germline CDR1 reads SNHLY; CDR2 reads FYNNEI. This CDR3 is 14 amino acids long.